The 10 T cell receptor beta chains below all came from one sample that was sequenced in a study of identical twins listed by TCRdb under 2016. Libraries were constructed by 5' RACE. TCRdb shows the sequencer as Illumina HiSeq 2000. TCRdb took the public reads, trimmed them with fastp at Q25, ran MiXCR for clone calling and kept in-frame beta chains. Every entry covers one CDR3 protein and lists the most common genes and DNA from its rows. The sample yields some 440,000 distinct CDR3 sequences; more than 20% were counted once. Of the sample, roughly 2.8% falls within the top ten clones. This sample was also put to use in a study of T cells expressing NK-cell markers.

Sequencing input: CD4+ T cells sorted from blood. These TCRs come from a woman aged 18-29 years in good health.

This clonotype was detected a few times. The CDR3 loop is CAWSGQAGTEAFF. CDR3 nucleotides: TGTGCCTGGAGTGGACAGGCGGGTACTGAAGCTTTCTTT. V gene TRBV30 combines with J gene TRBJ1-1; a weak D match, TRBD1 (6 bases). This CDR3 comprises 13 residues. Between the trimmed V and J ends, which lost 1 base and 5 bases, there was a span of 11 bases. Germline V CDR1 and CDR2: GTSNPN, SVGIG (reference sequence).

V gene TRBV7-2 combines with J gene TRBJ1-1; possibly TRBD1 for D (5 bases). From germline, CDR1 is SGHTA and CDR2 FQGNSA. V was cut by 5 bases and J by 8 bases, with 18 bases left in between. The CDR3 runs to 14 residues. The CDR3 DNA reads TGTGCCAGCAGCGTACAGGAAACCTGGTCAGAAGCTTTCTTT. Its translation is CASSVQETWSEAFF. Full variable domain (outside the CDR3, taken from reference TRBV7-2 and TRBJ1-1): GAGVSQSPSNKVTEKGKDVELRCDPISGHTALYWYRQSLGQGLEFLIYFQGNSAPDKSGLPSDRFSAERTGGSVSTLTIQRTQQEDSAVYLCASSVQETWSEAFFGQGTRLTVV.

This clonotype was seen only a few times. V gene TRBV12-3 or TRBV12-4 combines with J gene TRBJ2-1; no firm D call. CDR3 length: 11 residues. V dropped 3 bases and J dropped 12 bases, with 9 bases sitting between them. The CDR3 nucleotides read TGTGCCAGCAGTTTCCTCACTTCGCAGTTCTTC. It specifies CASSFLTSQFF.

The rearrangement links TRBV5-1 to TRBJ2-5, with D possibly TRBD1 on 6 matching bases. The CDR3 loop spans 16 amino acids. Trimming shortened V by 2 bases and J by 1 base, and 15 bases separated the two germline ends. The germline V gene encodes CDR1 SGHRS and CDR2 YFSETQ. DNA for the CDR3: TGCGCCAGCAGCTTACAGGGTCGAGCTTTCCAAGAGACCCAGTACTTC. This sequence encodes CASSLQGRAFQETQYF. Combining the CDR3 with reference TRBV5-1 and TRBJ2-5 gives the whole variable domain KAGVTQTPRYLIKTRGQQVTLSCSPISGHRSVSWYQQTPGQGLQFLFEYFSETQRNKGNFPGRFSGRQFSNSRSEMNVSTLELGDSALYLCASSLQGRAFQETQYFGPGTRLLVL.

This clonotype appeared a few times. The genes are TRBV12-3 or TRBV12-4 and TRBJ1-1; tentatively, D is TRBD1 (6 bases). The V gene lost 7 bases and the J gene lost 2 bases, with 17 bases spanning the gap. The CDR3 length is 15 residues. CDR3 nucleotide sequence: TGTGCCAGCACCTCACGAAGGGACACCAACACTGAAGCTTTCTTT. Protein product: CASTSRRDTNTEAFF.

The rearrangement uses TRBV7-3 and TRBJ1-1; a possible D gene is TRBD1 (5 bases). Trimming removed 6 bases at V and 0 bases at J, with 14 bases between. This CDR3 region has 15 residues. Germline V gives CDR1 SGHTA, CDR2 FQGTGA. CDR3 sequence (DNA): TGTGCCAGCAGGCCTAGACAGATGATGAACACTGAAGCTTTCTTT. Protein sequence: CASRPRQMMNTEAFF.

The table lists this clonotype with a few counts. The DNA of the CDR3 is TGCGCCAGCAGCCCGCGAGAGACAGCCTACAATGAGCAGTTCTTC. It specifies CASSPRETAYNEQFF. V is TRBV5-1 and J is TRBJ2-1; perhaps TRBD1 as D (5 bases). Germline CDR1 and CDR2: SGHRS and YFSETQ. This CDR3 comprises 15 residues. The ends were cut back, 4 bases at V and 2 bases at J, with 13 bases in the middle.

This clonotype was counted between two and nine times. CDR3 sequence (DNA): TGTGCCAGCAGCCCATTAGCGGGGAGAGTAGATACGCAGTATTTT. Translating gives CASSPLAGRVDTQYF. The chain is built from TRBV9 and TRBJ2-3, with 8 bases aligning to TRBD2. Per germline, CDR1 SGDLS and CDR2 YYNGEE. The CDR3 totals 15 residues. V lost 4 bases and J lost 5; bases outside the gene matches: 9.

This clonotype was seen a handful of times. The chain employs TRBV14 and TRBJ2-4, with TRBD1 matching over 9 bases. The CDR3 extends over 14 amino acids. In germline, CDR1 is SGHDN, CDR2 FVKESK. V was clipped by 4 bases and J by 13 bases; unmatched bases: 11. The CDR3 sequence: CASSLEGQGGVQYF. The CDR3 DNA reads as TGTGCCAGCAGCCTAGAGGGACAGGGAGGGGTCCAGTACTTC.

CDR3 in amino acids: CASSVDRGANTEAFF. DNA for the CDR3: TGTGCCAGCAGCGTGGACAGGGGGGCGAACACTGAAGCTTTCTTT. The chain joins TRBV7-9 to TRBJ1-1, with 10 bases identical to TRBD1. Germline V lookup: CDR1 SEHNR, CDR2 FQNEAQ (reference sequence). V was clipped by 5 bases and J by 1 base; unmatched bases: 4. The CDR3 is made up of 15 amino acids.